This TCR beta chain was obtained from a study of cytomegalovirus exposure and HLA in healthy donors. Turning to the study itself: Approximately 190 million T cells yielded roughly 120 million unique TCR beta sequences, as an earlier analysis found.

PCR employed 60 Vbeta and 13 Jbeta primers. Profiled with immunoSEQ multiplex PCR; TCRdb holds only in-frame clones, not every one. The table includes roughly 170,000 clones, approximately 86% detected once. Worth noting for this clone: The target antigen is unknown.

Germline lookup yields CDR1 SEHNR and CDR2 FQNEAQ (reference sequence). The CDR3 covers 13 residues. Deletions cut 5 bases from V and 3 bases from J, with 9 bases between. Study outcomes and limitations: A later analysis associated some 18,000 TCR beta sequences with HLA alleles at a 0.05 false discovery rate. A later analysis linked a missense variant in DCLRE1C to the trimming of TCR beta V and J genes.

This TCR was recovered from a male donor in good health and CMV-seronegative. The material sequenced was PBMCs. V usage is TRBV7-9 and J usage is TRBJ2-3, with unresolved D. CDR3 sequence (DNA): TGTGCCAGCAGCGATCGGAGAACAGATACGCAGTATTTT. This gives the protein CASSDRRTDTQYF. Looking up the rest from reference TRBV7-9 and TRBJ2-3 gives the full variable domain: DTGVSQNPRHKITKRGQNVTFRCDPISEHNRLYWYRQTLGQGPEFLTYFQNEAQLEKSRLLSDRFSAERPKGSFSTLEIQRTEQGDSAMYLCASSDRRTDTQYFGPGTRLTVL.